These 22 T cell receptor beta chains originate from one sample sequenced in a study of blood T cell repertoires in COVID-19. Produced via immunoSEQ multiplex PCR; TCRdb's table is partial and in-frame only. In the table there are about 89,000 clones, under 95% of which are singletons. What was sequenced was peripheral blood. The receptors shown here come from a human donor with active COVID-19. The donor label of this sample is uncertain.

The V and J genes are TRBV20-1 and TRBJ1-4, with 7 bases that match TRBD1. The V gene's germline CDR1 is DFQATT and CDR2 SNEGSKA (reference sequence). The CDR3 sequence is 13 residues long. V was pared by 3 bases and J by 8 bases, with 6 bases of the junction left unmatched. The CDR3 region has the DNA TGCAGTGCTAGTGACAGGGCCAAGGAAAAACTGTTTTTT. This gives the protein CSASDRAKEKLFF.

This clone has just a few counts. CDR3 nucleotides: TGCGCCAGCAGCTTGTCAGGGGACAGCAGGGGTAAGGACTATGGCTACACCTTC. Translated: CASSLSGDSRGKDYGYTF. The chain employs TRBV5-1 and TRBJ1-2; the match to TRBD1 covers 7 bases. CDR3 length: 18 residues. The ends lost 1 base at V and 3 bases at J; junction bases unmatched: 15. Germline V gene sequence: CDR1 SGHRS, CDR2 YFSETQ.

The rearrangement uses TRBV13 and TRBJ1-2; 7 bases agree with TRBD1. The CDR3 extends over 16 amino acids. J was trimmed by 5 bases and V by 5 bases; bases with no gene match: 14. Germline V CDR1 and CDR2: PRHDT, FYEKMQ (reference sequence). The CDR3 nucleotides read TGTGCCAGCAGCACCCTAGGGGGGACAGAGAGATATGGCTACACCTTC. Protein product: CASSTLGGTERYGYTF.

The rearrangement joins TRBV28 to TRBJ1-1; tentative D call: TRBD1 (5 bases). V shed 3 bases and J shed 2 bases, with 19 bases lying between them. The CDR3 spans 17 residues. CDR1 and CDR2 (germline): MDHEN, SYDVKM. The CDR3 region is CASSFGLFETDNTEAFF. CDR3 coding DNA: TGTGCCAGCAGTTTTGGGCTGTTCGAGACAGACAACACTGAAGCTTTCTTT. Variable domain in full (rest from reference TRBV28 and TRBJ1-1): DVKVTQSSRYLVKRTGEKVFLECVQDMDHENMFWYRQDPGLGLRLIYFSYDVKMKEKGDIPEGYSVSREKKERFSLILESASTNQTSMYLCASSFGLFETDNTEAFFGQGTRLTVV.

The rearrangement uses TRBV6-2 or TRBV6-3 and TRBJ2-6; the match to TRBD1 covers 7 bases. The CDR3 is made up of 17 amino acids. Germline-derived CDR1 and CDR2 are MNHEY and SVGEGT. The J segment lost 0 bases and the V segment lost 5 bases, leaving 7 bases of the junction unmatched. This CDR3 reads CASSTDRWGSGANVLTF. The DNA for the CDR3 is TGTGCCAGCAGTACGGACAGGTGGGGCTCTGGGGCCAACGTCCTGACTTTC.

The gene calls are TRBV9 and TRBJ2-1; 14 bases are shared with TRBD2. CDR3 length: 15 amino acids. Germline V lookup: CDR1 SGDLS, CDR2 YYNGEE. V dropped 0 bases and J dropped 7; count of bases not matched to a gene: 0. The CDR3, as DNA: TGTGCCAGCAGCGTAGGACTAGCGGGGGGGAATGAGCAGTTCTTC. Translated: CASSVGLAGGNEQFF.

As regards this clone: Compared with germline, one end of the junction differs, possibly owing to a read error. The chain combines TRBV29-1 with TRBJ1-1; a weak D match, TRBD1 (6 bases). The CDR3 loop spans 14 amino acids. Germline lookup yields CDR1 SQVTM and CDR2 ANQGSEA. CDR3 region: CSVYGGAGNIEAFF. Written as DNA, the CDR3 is TGCAGCGTTTACGGGGGGGCGGGTAACATTGAAGCTTTCTTT.

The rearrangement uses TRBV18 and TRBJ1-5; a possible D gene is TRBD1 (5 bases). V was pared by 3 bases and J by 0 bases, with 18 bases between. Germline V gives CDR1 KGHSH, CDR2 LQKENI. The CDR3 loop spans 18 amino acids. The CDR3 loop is CASSPLHAGGDSNQPQHF. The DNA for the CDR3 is TGTGCCAGCTCACCGCTTCACGCGGGGGGGGATAGCAATCAGCCCCAGCATTTT.

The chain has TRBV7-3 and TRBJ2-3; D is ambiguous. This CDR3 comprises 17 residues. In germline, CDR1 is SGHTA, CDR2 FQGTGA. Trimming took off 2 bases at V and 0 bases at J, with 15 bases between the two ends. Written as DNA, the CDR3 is TGTGCCAGCAGCTTACTTGGTCGAACTTCTAGCACAGATACGCAGTATTTT. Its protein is CASSLLGRTSSTDTQYF.

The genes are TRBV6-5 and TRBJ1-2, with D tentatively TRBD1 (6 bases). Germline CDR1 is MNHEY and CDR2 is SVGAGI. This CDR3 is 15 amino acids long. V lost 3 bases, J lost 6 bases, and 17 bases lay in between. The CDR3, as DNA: TGTGCCAGCAGTTATTCAGGGGTAAAGGGGAATGGCTACACCTTC. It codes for CASSYSGVKGNGYTF.

In nucleotides, the CDR3 is TGTGCCAGCAGCTTAGGGGGAGTCGGCACAGATACGCAGTATTTT. Translation gives CASSLGGVGTDTQYF. The chain uses TRBV11-2 and TRBJ2-3; weak D call: TRBD2 (5 bases). V was cut by 1 base and J by 1 base, with 9 bases left in between. This CDR3 contains 15 residues. Germline values: CDR1 SGHAT, CDR2 FQNNGV.

The CDR3 sequence is CASSFPGQIHNEQFF. In DNA, the CDR3 is TGTGCCAGCAGCTTTCCGGGACAAATCCACAATGAGCAGTTCTTC. J is TRBJ2-1 and V is TRBV5-6, with D maybe TRBD1 (6 bases). Per germline, CDR1 SGHDT and CDR2 YYEEEE. V dropped 2 bases and J dropped 5 bases, with 14 bases sitting between them. CDR3 length: 15 amino acids.

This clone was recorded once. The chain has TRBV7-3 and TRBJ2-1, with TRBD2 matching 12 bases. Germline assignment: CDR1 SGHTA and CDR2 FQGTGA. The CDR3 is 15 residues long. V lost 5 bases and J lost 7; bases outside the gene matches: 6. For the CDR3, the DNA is TGTGCCAGCAGCGCTCTAGCGGGGGGGCCGAATGAGCAGTTCTTC. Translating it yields CASSALAGGPNEQFF.

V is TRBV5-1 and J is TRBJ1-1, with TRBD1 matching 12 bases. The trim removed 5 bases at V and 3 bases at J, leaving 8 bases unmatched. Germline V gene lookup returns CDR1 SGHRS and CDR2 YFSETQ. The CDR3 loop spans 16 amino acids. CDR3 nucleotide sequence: TGCGCCAGCAGGTTACCGGGACAGGGGGCGGACACTGAAGCTTTCTTT. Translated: CASRLPGQGADTEAFF.

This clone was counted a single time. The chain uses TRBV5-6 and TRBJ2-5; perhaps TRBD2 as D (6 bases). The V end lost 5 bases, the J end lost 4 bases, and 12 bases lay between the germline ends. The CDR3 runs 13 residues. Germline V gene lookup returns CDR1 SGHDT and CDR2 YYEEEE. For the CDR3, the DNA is TGTGCCAGCAGTATTGGAGGGTCAGAGACCCAGTACTTC. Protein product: CASSIGGSETQYF.

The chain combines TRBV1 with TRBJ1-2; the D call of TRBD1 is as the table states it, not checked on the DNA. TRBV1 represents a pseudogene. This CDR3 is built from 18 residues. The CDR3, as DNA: TGCACCAGCAGCCAAGTACCCCAGAAAGGACAGGGGACGCGGGGCTACACCTTC. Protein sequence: CTSSQVPQKGQGTRGYTF.

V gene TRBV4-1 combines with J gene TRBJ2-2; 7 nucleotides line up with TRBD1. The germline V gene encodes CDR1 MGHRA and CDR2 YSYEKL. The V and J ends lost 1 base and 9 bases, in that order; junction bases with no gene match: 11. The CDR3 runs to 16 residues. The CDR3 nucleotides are TGCGCCAGCAGCCAAGGATGGGCGAGGGGGCCCCGGGAGCTGTTTTTT. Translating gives CASSQGWARGPRELFF.

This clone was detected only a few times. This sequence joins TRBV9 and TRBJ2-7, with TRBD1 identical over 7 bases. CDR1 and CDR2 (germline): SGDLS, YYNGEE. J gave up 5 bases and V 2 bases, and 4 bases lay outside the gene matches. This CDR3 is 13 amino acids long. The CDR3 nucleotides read TGTGCCAGCAGCGTTGACAGGGCCCACGAGCAGTACTTC. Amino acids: CASSVDRAHEQYF. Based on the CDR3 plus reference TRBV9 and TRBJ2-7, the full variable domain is DSGVTQTPKHLITATGQRVTLRCSPRSGDLSVYWYQQSLDQGLQFLIQYYNGEERAKGNILERFSAQQFPDLHSELNLSSLELGDSALYFCASSVDRAHEQYFGPGTRLTVT.

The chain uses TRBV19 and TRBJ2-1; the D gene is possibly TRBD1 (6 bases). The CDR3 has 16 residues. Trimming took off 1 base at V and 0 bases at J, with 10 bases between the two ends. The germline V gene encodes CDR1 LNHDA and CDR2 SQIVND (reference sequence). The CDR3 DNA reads TGTGCCAGTAGTATAGGCGACAGGTTCTCCTACAATGAGCAGTTCTTC. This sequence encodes CASSIGDRFSYNEQFF.

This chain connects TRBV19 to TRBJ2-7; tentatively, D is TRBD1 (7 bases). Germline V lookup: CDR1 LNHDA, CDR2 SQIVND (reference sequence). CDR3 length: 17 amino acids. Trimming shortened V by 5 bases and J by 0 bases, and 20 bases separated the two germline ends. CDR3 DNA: TGTGCCAGTAGTCTCCCCGGAGGGGGCCTTAGCTCCTACGAGCAGTACTTC. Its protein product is CASSLPGGGLSSYEQYF.

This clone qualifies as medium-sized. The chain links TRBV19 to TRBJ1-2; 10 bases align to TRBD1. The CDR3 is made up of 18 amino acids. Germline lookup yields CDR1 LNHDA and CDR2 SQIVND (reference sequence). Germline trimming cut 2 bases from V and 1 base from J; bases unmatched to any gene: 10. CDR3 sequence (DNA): TGTGCCAGTAGTATAAGGTCCGACAGGGGGCGCAGTAACTATGGCTACACCTTC. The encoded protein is CASSIRSDRGRSNYGYTF. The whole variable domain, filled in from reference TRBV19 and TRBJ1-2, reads DGGITQSPKYLFRKEGQNVTLSCEQNLNHDAMYWYRQDPGQGLRLIYYSQIVNDFQKGDIAEGYSVSREKKESFPLTVTSAQKNPTAFYLCASSIRSDRGRSNYGYTFGSGTRLTVV.

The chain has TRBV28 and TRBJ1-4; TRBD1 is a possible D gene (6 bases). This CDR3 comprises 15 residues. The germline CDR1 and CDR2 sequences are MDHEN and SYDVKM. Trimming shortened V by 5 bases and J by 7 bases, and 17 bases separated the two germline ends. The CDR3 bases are TGTGCCAGCAGTCCTAGGGGGGGCGAGGCTGAAAAACTGTTTTTT. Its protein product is CASSPRGGEAEKLFF.